A selection of T cell receptor beta chains follows, all from one sample in a study of blood T cell repertoires in COVID-19. Libraries were prepared by immunoSEQ multiplex PCR; TCRdb keeps only in-frame clonotypes and omits some of them. The repertoire has 95,000 to 130,000 clones, approximately 87% of them found once; the top ten carry under 3%. Sequencing was performed on peripheral blood. These TCRs come from a man aged 25 to 40 with acute or convalescent COVID-19. Both conserved end residues are part of each CDR3. A D gene is named only where the DNA matches it firmly. Rows may omit the clone size; those that give it use once, few, many or a size class.

D | J | V | length | size | CDR3 | DNA
NA | TRBJ2-2 | TRBV9 | 12 | NA | CASSVELGELFF | TGTGCCAGCAGCGTAGAGCTCGGGGAGCTGTTTTTT
NA | TRBJ1-6 | TRBV4-3 | 14 | NA | CASSQDSYNSPLHF | TGCGCCAGCAGCCAAGACAGTTATAATTCACCCCTCCACTTT
NA | TRBJ2-1 | TRBV19 | 15 | NA | CASSFIGSSYNEQFF | TGTGCCAGTAGTTTCATAGGGAGCTCCTACAATGAGCAGTTCTTC
NA | TRBJ2-3 | TRBV10-3 | 14 | once | CAISESLATDTQYF | TGTGCCATCAGTGAGTCTCTAGCCACAGATACGCAGTATTTT
NA | TRBJ2-5 | TRBV12-3/TRBV12-4 | 13 | NA | CASSLNRGETQYF | TGTGCCAGCAGTTTAAATAGGGGAGAGACCCAGTACTTC
NA | TRBJ1-1 | TRBV5-4 | 14 | NA | CASSLDRAFTEAFF | TGTGCCAGCAGCTTGGACAGGGCGTTCACTGAAGCTTTCTTT
NA | TRBJ2-3 | TRBV7-9 | 12 | NA | CASSGQPDTQYF | TGTGCCAGCAGCGGACAGCCAGATACGCAGTATTTT
NA | TRBJ1-6 | TRBV6-2/TRBV6-3 | 13 | NA | CASSYTDNSPLHF | TGTGCCAGCAGTTACACAGATAATTCACCCCTCCACTTT
TRBD1 | TRBJ1-1 | TRBV7-3 | 14 | few | CASRPGTGNTEAFF | TGTGCCAGCAGGCCCGGGACAGGCAACACTGAAGCTTTCTTT
TRBD1 | TRBJ1-1 | TRBV9 | 18 | NA | CASSVGIGTGKGNTEAFF | TGTGCCAGCAGCGTAGGGATAGGGACAGGGAAGGGGAACACTGAAGCTTTCTTT
TRBD2 | TRBJ2-1 | TRBV7-9 | 15 | NA | CASSRWASGHNEQFF | TGTGCCAGCAGCCGATGGGCTAGCGGTCACAATGAGCAGTTCTTC
TRBD1 | TRBJ1-2 | TRBV7-9 | 15 | NA | CASSLPRDRGSPCTF | TGTGCCAGCAGCTTACCTCGGGACAGGGGGTCCCCGTGCACCTTC
NA | TRBJ1-2 | TRBV4-3 | 13 | NA | CASSQDRDYGYTF | TGCGCCAGCAGCCAAGACAGGGACTATGGCTACACCTTC
TRBD2 | TRBJ2-2 | TRBV27 | 16 | NA | CASSLSGGAFSGELFF | TGTGCCAGCAGTTTAAGCGGGGGGGCCTTTTCCGGGGAGCTGTTTTTT
NA | TRBJ2-1 | TRBV20-1 | 11 | NA | CSASFYNEQFF | TGCAGTGCTAGCTTCTACAATGAGCAGTTCTTC
TRBD2 | TRBJ2-4 | TRBV4-3 | 16 | NA | CASSQSPSGGAGPQYF | TGCGCCAGCAGCCAATCGCCTAGCGGGGGGGCAGGACCCCAGTACTTC
TRBD2 | TRBJ2-2 | TRBV15 | 21 | NA | CATSILYQVLAGGLGTGELFF | TGTGCCACCAGCATTTTATATCAGGTTCTAGCGGGAGGCCTGGGCACCGGGGAGCTGTTTTTT
NA | TRBJ1-2 | TRBV30 | 12 | NA | CAWSVLCYGYTF | TGTGCCTGGAGTGTACTCTGCTACGGCTACACCTTC
NA | TRBJ1-3 | TRBV7-9 | 16 | NA | CASSSSDILSGNTIYF | TGTGCCAGCAGCTCCTCGGACATCCTATCTGGAAACACCATATATTTT
TRBD2 | TRBJ2-3 | TRBV7-8 | 16 | NA | CASSFLLAGEGDTQYF | TGTGCCAGCAGCTTCCTCCTAGCGGGAGAAGGAGATACGCAGTATTTT